The T cell receptor (beta chain) under discussion was sequenced for a study of blood T cells in healthy people across ages. The CDR3 has 16 residues. With 1 base removed from V and 2 bases from J, the gap between germline ends came to 13 bases. A second PCR, run for about 7 to 11 cycles, used a sample-barcoded 5' primer plus a J-beta primer mix. A single record per CDR3 protein comes from TCRdb applying MiXCR to the 5' RACE reads. The data contain 800,000 or so distinct CDR3 sequences, 62% of them singletons. Extracted total RNA amounted to at least 5.5 micrograms for each sample. The rearrangement uses TRBV12-3 or TRBV12-4 and TRBJ2-3, with D possibly being TRBD1 (6 bases). Sequenced input: blood. This clonotype was obtained from a man aged 25-40 years in good health. CDR3 DNA: TGTGCCAGCAGTTTAGACGGGACACCGACCACAGATACGCAGTATTTT. Translated: CASSLDGTPTTDTQYF.